This TCR beta chain derives from a study of regulatory T cells in long-lasting Graves disease. Regarding the study as a whole: Among the persistent patients, thousands of public clonotypes were shared, more than the 850 to 1,000 shared among new patients. Patients with persistent disease showed a bias toward TRBV28, TRBJ1-2 and TRBJ2-5.

This clonotype came up a few times. Its antigen is unidentified. The V gene end was trimmed by 4 bases and the J gene end by 4 bases; junction bases not matched to a gene: 10. Germline V CDR1 and CDR2: SGHVT, SQSDAQ. The CDR3 is 15 residues long. Time point meaning: persistent/refractory GD, antithyroid drugs over 5 years with positive TRAb. TCR sequences were obtained from RNA taken from PBMCs. Relying on iRepertoire HTBI primers and Arm-PCR of CDR3 regions, the team built TCR beta libraries. TCRdb processed the multiplex PCR reads anew with MiXCR; each CDR3 protein has one entry. This table has roughly 500,000 distinct CDR3 sequences, more than 20% appearing once.

This chain joins TRBV7-4 and TRBJ2-7; TRBD2 matches at 7 bases. This clonotype originated in a female donor with Graves disease. The sample was peripheral blood mononuclear cells (PBMCs), taken when the disease was refractory, from a patient treated with antithyroid drugs. CDR3 region: CASSSDPGLNYEQYF. In DNA, the CDR3 is TGTGCCAGCAGCTCCGATCCGGGACTAAATTACGAGCAGTACTTC. Full variable domain (missing parts from reference TRBV7-4 and TRBJ2-7): GAGVSQSPRYKVAKRGRDVALRCDSISGHVTLYWYRQTLGQGSEVLTYSQSDAQRDKSGRPSGRFSAERPERSVSTLKIQRTEQGDSAVYLCASSSDPGLNYEQYFGPGTRLTVT.